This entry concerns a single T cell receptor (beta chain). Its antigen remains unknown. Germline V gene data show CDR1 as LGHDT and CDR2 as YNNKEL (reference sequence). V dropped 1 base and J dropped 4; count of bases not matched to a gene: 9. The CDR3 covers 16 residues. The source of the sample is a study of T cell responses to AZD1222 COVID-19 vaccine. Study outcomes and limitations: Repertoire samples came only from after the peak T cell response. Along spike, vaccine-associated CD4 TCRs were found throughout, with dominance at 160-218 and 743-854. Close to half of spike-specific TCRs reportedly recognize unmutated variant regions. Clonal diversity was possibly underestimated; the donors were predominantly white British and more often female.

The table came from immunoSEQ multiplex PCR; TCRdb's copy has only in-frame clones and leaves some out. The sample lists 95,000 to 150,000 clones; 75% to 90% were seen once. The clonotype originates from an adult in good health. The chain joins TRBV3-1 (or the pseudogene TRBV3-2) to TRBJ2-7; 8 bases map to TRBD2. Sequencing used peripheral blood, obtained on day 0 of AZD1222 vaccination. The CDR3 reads CASSQGEASGGYEQYF. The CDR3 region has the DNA TGTGCCAGCAGCCAAGGAGAGGCCAGCGGGGGTTACGAGCAGTACTTC.